This TCR beta chain comes out of a study of PD-L1 blockade in urothelial cancer (dated by TCRdb to about 2017). General notes on the study: All patients started therapy in about 2014 and received atezolizumab 1,200 mg intravenously every 3 weeks. About 90% of the 29 patients were identified as males with urothelial cancer of bladder origin, and a prior smoking history was reported by 18 of 29 patients. Patients had an ECOG performance status of 0 or 1 and had received between 0 and 3 prior chemotherapy regimens. Blood samples were analyzed 3 weeks after the start of treatment (second dose) and 6 weeks after the start of treatment. Blood samples gave a median of around 140,000 T cells and tens of thousands of unique TCRs, with a median clonality of roughly 0.081. The study was an exploratory multi-omic analysis of somatic, immune and clinical correlates of response to PD-L1 blockade with atezolizumab in urothelial cancer. Pretreatment tumor samples, along with matched peripheral blood collected serially before and after atezolizumab treatment, underwent TCR sequencing. Progression-free survival longer than 6 months counted as durable clinical benefit, and TCR features were additionally tested against both progression-free and overall survival. In the same patients, pretreatment tumors underwent whole exome sequencing and RNA sequencing in addition to TCR sequencing. Some ten patients reached durable clinical benefit, while 15 to 20 patients did not. Some 30 patients had pretreatment blood TCR-seq, about 25 had at least one posttreatment blood collection, and about 25 had tumor TCR-seq.

Synthetic TCR analog templates were spiked into each PCR to estimate absolute template abundance from read counts. Using the immunoSEQ assay, TCRbeta CDR3 regions were amplified from genomic DNA with bias-controlled V and J gene primers. Rearranged TCRbeta segments were sequenced at approximately 20X coverage. On the authors' methods: Sequencing errors were corrected by clustering, and CDR3s were annotated against IMGT so that V, D and J genes could be assigned. Out-of-frame and stop-codon sequences were excluded, and only productive TCRbeta rearrangements were used in downstream analyses. To compute clonality, Shannon entropy was normalized by the log of the number of unique productive sequences and then subtracted from one. Fisher's exact test with Benjamini-Hochberg correction, using a cutoff of adjusted p below 0.01, was how clones that differed between time points or between blood and tumor were identified. TCRdb provides this immuneACCESS table in a form limited to in-frame rearrangements. Some clones are lacking; in checked studies, under half of them reflect an unresolved V gene, and why the rest are absent is not known. The D gene and trimming were derived from the DNA, and the V and J assignments and clone size from that table. The table for this sample lists 44,000 or so clones; roughly 88% of them were counted only once. Around 4.2% of the sample rests with the top ten.

According to the germline V gene, CDR1 reads SGHRS and CDR2 reads YFSETQ. The CDR3 covers 14 residues, taking in both the cysteine and the phenylalanine. Just the 42-base CDR3 DNA is kept, in frame starting at base 1. Clipping removes 4 bases from V and 3 bases from J, with 1 as the unmatched junction base count. A total of 25 to 35 patients with locally advanced or metastatic urothelial carcinoma, treated at Memorial Sloan Kettering on a trial protocol, made up the cohort. Peripheral blood mononuclear cells were collected pretreatment and during treatment, at between 1 and 8 total time points per patient. The Qiagen DNeasy Blood extraction kit was used to purify genomic DNA from total PBMCs and tumor samples. PBMCs were collected pretreatment and during treatment and were isolated and stored as previously described. Broader findings and caveats from the paper: Among patients with durable benefit, tumor-associated TCR clones showed greater expansion in peripheral blood 3 weeks after treatment started (n ≈ 23, p = 0.022). Because of the small sample size (n ≈ 29) and the many exploratory analyses performed, the results are intended to be regarded as hypothesis-generating. A pretreatment peripheral blood TCR clonality below the median was linked to improved progression-free and overall survival.

Concerning this clone itself: Its antigen has not been determined. No much larger clone exists at a distance of one base, and base qualities are not known.

The source is an elderly man with urothelial cancer. This chain joins TRBV5-1 to TRBJ2-3; TRBD2 lines up with 11 middle nucleotides. The sample consisted of PBMCs, taken around atezolizumab (anti-PD-L1) treatment. This receptor has the CDR3 CASSRTSGTDTQYF. The DNA sequence is as follows: TGCGCCAGCAGCCGGACTAGCGGGACAGATACGCAGTATTTT.